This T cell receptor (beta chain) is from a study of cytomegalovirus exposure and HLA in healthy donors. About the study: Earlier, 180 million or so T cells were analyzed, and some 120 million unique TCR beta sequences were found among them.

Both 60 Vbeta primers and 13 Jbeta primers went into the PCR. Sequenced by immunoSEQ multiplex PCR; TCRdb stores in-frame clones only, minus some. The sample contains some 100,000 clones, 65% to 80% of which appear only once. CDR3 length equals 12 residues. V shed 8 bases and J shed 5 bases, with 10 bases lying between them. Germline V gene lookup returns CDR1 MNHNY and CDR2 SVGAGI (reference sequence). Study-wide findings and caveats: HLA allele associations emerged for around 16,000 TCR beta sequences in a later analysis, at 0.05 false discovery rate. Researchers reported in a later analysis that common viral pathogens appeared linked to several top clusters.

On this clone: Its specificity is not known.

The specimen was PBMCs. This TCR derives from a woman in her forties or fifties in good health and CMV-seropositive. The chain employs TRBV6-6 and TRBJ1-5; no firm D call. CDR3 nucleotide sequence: TGTGCCAGCGGCACAGTCGATCAGCCCCAGCATTTT. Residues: CASGTVDQPQHF.